The 31 T cell receptor beta chains in this list originate from one sample, sequenced in a study of blood T cell repertoires in COVID-19. Generated by immunoSEQ multiplex PCR, the TCRdb table keeps only in-frame clones and is missing some. Seen here are approximately 52,000 clones, under 90% observed once, and the top ten hold 13%. Sequencing was carried out using peripheral blood. Source of these receptors: a woman of 80 years or more with acute or convalescent COVID-19.

The table lists this clone with a count of one. The chain joins TRBV7-6 to TRBJ1-4; no clear D gene. The germline V gene has CDR1 SGHVS and CDR2 FNYEAQ. V lost 3 bases, J lost 3 bases, and 8 bases lay in between. CDR3 size: 14 residues. CDR3 sequence (DNA): TGTGCCAGCAGCTTGTACGGTTCTAATGAAAAACTGTTTTTT. Translated, it gives CASSLYGSNEKLFF. Complete variable domain (other parts from reference TRBV7-6 and TRBJ1-4): GAGVSQSPRYKVTKRGQDVALRCDPISGHVSLYWYRQALGQGPEFLTYFNYEAQQDKSGLPNDRFSAERPEGSISTLTIQRTEQRDSAMYRCASSLYGSNEKLFFGSGTQLSVL.

The chain employs TRBV27 and TRBJ2-1; TRBD1 aligns across 7 bases. V dropped 4 bases and J dropped 4; count of bases not matched to a gene: 4. The CDR3 totals 14 residues. Germline V gene data show CDR1 as MNHEY and CDR2 as SMNVEV (reference sequence). This CDR3 reads CASSSGQLYNEQFF. The CDR3 bases are TGTGCCAGCAGTTCGGGACAGCTATACAATGAGCAGTTCTTC.

This sequence joins TRBV10-1 and TRBJ1-1; 7 nucleotides align to TRBD1. CDR3 length: 14 residues. Germline trimming cut 3 bases from V and 8 bases from J; bases unmatched to any gene: 9. CDR1 WNHNN and CDR2 SYGVQD come from the germline V gene (reference sequence). The CDR3 DNA reads as TGCGCCAGCAGTGATCGGAGGGGGCAATCAGAAGCTTTCTTT. Protein: CASSDRRGQSEAFF.

The rearrangement joins TRBV19 to TRBJ1-3, with D perhaps TRBD1 (6 bases). V lost 2 bases and J lost 4, with 12 bases in between. The CDR3 is 15 residues long. Germline V lookup: CDR1 LNHDA, CDR2 SQIVND (reference sequence). Here the CDR3 reads CASSISWQGGNTIYF. The CDR3 nucleotides are TGTGCCAGTAGTATATCCTGGCAGGGGGGAAACACCATATATTTT.

The chain combines TRBV5-4 with TRBJ2-2, with D possibly matching TRBD1 (6 bases). V gave up 3 bases and J gave up 0 bases, with 15 bases separating them. Germline-derived CDR1 and CDR2 are SGHNT and YYREEE (reference sequence). CDR3 size: 17 residues. CDR3 coding DNA: TGTGCCAGCAGCTCCAACACAGGGCTGTCGAACACCGGGGAGCTGTTTTTT. As protein: CASSSNTGLSNTGELFF.

The chain couples TRBV7-8 to TRBJ1-2; maybe TRBD1 (6 bases). Trimming shortened V by 4 bases and J by 2 bases, and 20 bases separated the two germline ends. CDR1 and CDR2 (germline): SGHVS, FQNEAQ. This CDR3 comprises 17 residues. The CDR3 DNA follows: TGTGCCAGCAGCTCTAGCACTACAGGGTCGGTAAACTATGGCTACACCTTC. Protein: CASSSSTTGSVNYGYTF. The entire variable domain, with the rest obtained from reference TRBV7-8 and TRBJ1-2, is as follows: GAGVSQSPRYKVAKRGQDVALRCDPISGHVSLFWYQQALGQGPEFLTYFQNEAQLDKSGLPSDRFFAERPEGSVSTLKIQRTQQEDSAVYLCASSSSTTGSVNYGYTFGSGTRLTVV.

This chain links TRBV6-5 with TRBJ1-2; D possibly corresponds to TRBD1 (5 bases). The V end lost 5 bases, the J end lost 4 bases, and 14 bases lay between the germline ends. The CDR3 is made up of 14 amino acids. Germline CDR1 and CDR2: MNHEY and SVGAGI. CDR3 loop: CASSPTETVYGYTF. For the CDR3, the DNA is TGTGCCAGCAGTCCCACAGAGACAGTCTATGGCTACACCTTC.

The V gene is TRBV19, the J gene TRBJ1-1; D call uncertain. The germline CDR1 and CDR2 sequences are LNHDA and SQIVND (reference sequence). V lost 3 bases and J lost 0, with 8 bases in between. The CDR3 is 14 amino acids. The CDR3 reads CASSIPNMNTEAFF. CDR3 bases: TGTGCCAGTAGTATCCCCAACATGAACACTGAAGCTTTCTTT.

The J gene is TRBJ2-5, the V gene TRBV7-6; possible D gene TRBD2, 7 bases. The CDR3 is 16 residues long. Germline assignment: CDR1 SGHVS and CDR2 FNYEAQ. V lost 8 bases to trimming and J lost 5 bases, with 24 bases between them. This CDR3 is CASRSQAGGGPETQYF. The CDR3 DNA reads TGTGCCAGCCGCTCACAGGCTGGGGGGGGCCCGGAGACCCAGTACTTC.

The chain has TRBV5-1 and TRBJ1-2, with D perhaps matching TRBD1 (5 bases). Germline assignment: CDR1 SGHRS and CDR2 YFSETQ. The length of the CDR3 is 17 residues. The V end was cut by 6 bases, the J end by 2 bases, with 23 bases between. Here the CDR3 reads CASKENWGGARNYGYTF. The CDR3 nucleotides read TGCGCCAGCAAGGAGAACTGGGGCGGGGCTAGGAACTATGGCTACACCTTC.

V usage is TRBV7-7 and J usage is TRBJ2-7; perhaps TRBD2 as D (6 bases). V gave up 5 bases and J gave up 0 bases, with 11 bases separating them. The CDR3 contains 14 residues. Germline V gene lookup returns CDR1 SSHAT and CDR2 FNYEAQ (reference sequence). This CDR3 reads CASSAGPSSYEQYF. Here the CDR3 DNA reads TGTGCCAGCAGCGCGGGACCAAGCTCCTACGAGCAGTACTTC.

The DNA of the CDR3 is TGTGCCATCAACGATCGAAATGCTAAGTCGATCGGTACGCAGTATTTT. It encodes CAINDRNAKSIGTQYF. The V call is TRBV10-3, the J call TRBJ2-3; D is ambiguous. The CDR3 loop spans 16 amino acids. V was cut by 7 bases and J by 8 bases, with 25 bases left in between. Germline CDR1 reads ENHRY; CDR2 reads SYGVKD.

The chain is built from TRBV19 and TRBJ2-4, with 9 bases lining up with TRBD1. The CDR3 has 18 residues. V gave up 0 bases and J gave up 4 bases; unmatched junction bases: 10. The germline V gene encodes CDR1 LNHDA and CDR2 SQIVND (reference sequence). CDR3 in amino acids: CASSIDIGTGGAKNIQYF. The CDR3 DNA reads as TGTGCCAGTAGTATAGATATTGGAACAGGGGGCGCGAAAAACATTCAGTACTTC. Looking up the rest from reference TRBV19 and TRBJ2-4 gives the full variable domain: DGGITQSPKYLFRKEGQNVTLSCEQNLNHDAMYWYRQDPGQGLRLIYYSQIVNDFQKGDIAEGYSVSREKKESFPLTVTSAQKNPTAFYLCASSIDIGTGGAKNIQYFGAGTRLSVL.

This clone came up once. The chain couples TRBV5-1 to TRBJ1-2, with D perhaps matching TRBD1 (6 bases). In germline, CDR1 is SGHRS, CDR2 YFSETQ. The CDR3 is made up of 16 amino acids. V dropped 4 bases and J dropped 1 base, with 17 bases sitting between them. The CDR3 region is CASSPGTPHNNYGYTF. In nucleotides, the CDR3 is TGCGCCAGCAGCCCCGGGACACCCCACAATAACTATGGCTACACCTTC.

The chain recombines TRBV27 with TRBJ1-4; D remains unclear. Germline CDR1 is MNHEY and CDR2 is SMNVEV (reference sequence). The CDR3 is made up of 15 amino acids. V lost 5 bases to trimming and J lost 8 bases, with 18 bases between them. The CDR3 loop reads CASSIDGRLQEKLFF. In DNA, the CDR3 is TGTGCCAGCAGTATAGACGGGAGGCTTCAGGAAAAACTGTTTTTT.

This chain connects TRBV4-1 to TRBJ1-2, with D possibly matching TRBD1 (5 bases). Trimming pared 1 base from V and 4 bases from J, leaving 16 bases between. The CDR3 extends over 16 amino acids. Germline-derived CDR1 and CDR2 are MGHRA and YSYEKL. CDR3 DNA: TGCGCCAGCAGCCAAGTCCAGGGTTCAGCAGGCTATGGCTACACCTTC. Amino acid sequence: CASSQVQGSAGYGYTF.

The chain has TRBV6-1 and TRBJ2-4; D unresolved. CDR3 length equals 12 residues. V lost 1 base and J 11 bases, leaving 9 bases between the germline ends. Germline values: CDR1 MNHNS, CDR2 SASEGT. The CDR3 DNA reads as TGTGCCAGCAGTGAAGGGAGACTGGTTCAGTACTTC. It yields the protein CASSEGRLVQYF.

V usage is TRBV7-9 and J usage is TRBJ1-2; no clear D. Germline lookup yields CDR1 SEHNR and CDR2 FQNEAQ (reference sequence). The CDR3 loop spans 12 amino acids. The V end lost 6 bases, the J end lost 4 bases, and 9 bases lay between the germline ends. The DNA for the CDR3 is TGTGCCAGCAGGTCCGGGAGCTATGGCTACACCTTC. Encoded protein: CASRSGSYGYTF.

This clone has a single count. The J gene is TRBJ1-6, the V gene TRBV19, with 9 nucleotides matching TRBD1. V was pared by 3 bases and J by 8 bases, with 8 bases of the junction left unmatched. Germline V gene lookup returns CDR1 LNHDA and CDR2 SQIVND (reference sequence). This CDR3 is built from 16 residues. CDR3 amino acids: CASSITSGQGDSPLHF. CDR3 nucleotides: TGTGCCAGTAGTATCACTTCGGGACAGGGTGATTCACCCCTCCACTTT. The whole variable domain, remainder taken from reference TRBV19 and TRBJ1-6, is DGGITQSPKYLFRKEGQNVTLSCEQNLNHDAMYWYRQDPGQGLRLIYYSQIVNDFQKGDIAEGYSVSREKKESFPLTVTSAQKNPTAFYLCASSITSGQGDSPLHFGNGTRLTVT.

The rearrangement links TRBV7-2 to TRBJ1-1, with D tentatively TRBD1 (6 bases). Germline V gives CDR1 SGHTA, CDR2 FQGNSA. The CDR3 spans 16 residues. The ends were cut back, 5 bases at V and 1 base at J, with 17 bases in the middle. The CDR3 loop is CASSPGVGRPNTEAFF. CDR3 sequence (DNA): TGTGCCAGCAGCCCAGGGGTCGGCAGGCCGAACACTGAAGCTTTCTTT.

The chain combines TRBV7-9 with TRBJ2-7; D might be TRBD2 (6 bases). Germline CDR1 is SEHNR and CDR2 is FQNEAQ (reference sequence). Trimming took 5 bases from V and 3 from J, leaving 14 bases between them. CDR3 length: 14 amino acids. In DNA form, the CDR3 reads TGTGCCAGCAGCGCCTCTGGGGGGAACTACGAGCAGTACTTC. Protein: CASSASGGNYEQYF.

This rearrangement joins TRBV5-1 to TRBJ1-2, with 7 bases lining up with TRBD1. The CDR3 consists of 14 residues. V was pared by 3 bases and J by 6 bases, with 8 bases of the junction left unmatched. CDR1 SGHRS and CDR2 YFSETQ come from the germline V gene. The CDR3, as DNA: TGCGCCAGCAGCTCCCAGAAGGGGGCAGATGGCTACACCTTC. Protein sequence: CASSSQKGADGYTF.

The genes are TRBV7-8 and TRBJ1-1; perhaps TRBD1 as D (5 bases). Germline assignment: CDR1 SGHVS and CDR2 FQNEAQ. V lost 6 bases and J 7 bases, leaving 15 bases between the germline ends. This CDR3 is built from 13 residues. The CDR3 loop is CASRDQGPGEAFF. CDR3 bases: TGTGCCAGCAGGGACCAGGGCCCCGGTGAAGCTTTCTTT.

This chain's CDR3 is CASSQATGGLQPQHF. In DNA form, the CDR3 reads TGCGCCAGCAGCCAAGCAACAGGGGGCCTTCAGCCCCAGCATTTT. This chain uses TRBV4-1 with TRBJ1-5; the match to TRBD1 covers 9 bases. This CDR3 spans 15 amino acids. Germline CDR1 MGHRA, CDR2 YSYEKL. J gave up 6 bases and V 1 base, and 4 bases lay outside the gene matches.

This chain uses TRBV30 with TRBJ2-7, with D maybe TRBD1 (6 bases). CDR3 length equals 12 residues. Germline values: CDR1 GTSNPN, CDR2 SVGIG (reference sequence). V was cut by 0 bases and J by 9 bases, with 12 bases left in between. The CDR3 nucleotides are TGTGCCTGGAGTGTACAGGGAAGGTGGCAGTACTTC. Its translation is CAWSVQGRWQYF.

The chain recombines TRBV19 with TRBJ2-7; 9 bases align to TRBD2. This CDR3 spans 16 amino acids. After removal of 3 bases from V and 1 base from J, the junction contained 7 bases not matched to a gene. CDR1 is LNHDA, CDR2 SQIVND, per germline (reference sequence). CDR3 sequence reads: CASSIRAGGPSYEQYF. In DNA form, the CDR3 reads TGTGCCAGTAGTATTAGGGCGGGGGGGCCGTCCTACGAGCAGTACTTC.

The chain carries TRBV5-6 and TRBJ2-7, with D maybe TRBD2 (5 bases). The CDR3 spans 13 residues. The V and J ends lost 5 bases and 5 bases respectively, with 14 bases between them. Per germline, CDR1 SGHDT and CDR2 YYEEEE. The CDR3 region is CASSLRWRNEQYF. The CDR3 coding sequence is TGTGCCAGCAGTCTTCGGTGGAGGAACGAGCAGTACTTC.

The V and J genes are TRBV27 and TRBJ1-5; D is perhaps TRBD1 (5 bases). This CDR3 region has 14 residues. The ends were cut back, 3 bases at V and 7 bases at J, with 13 bases in the middle. Germline V lookup: CDR1 MNHEY, CDR2 SMNVEV (reference sequence). CDR3 DNA sequence: TGTGCCAGCAGTTTTCAGGCAGGGAACCAGCCCCAGCATTTT. Translated, it gives CASSFQAGNQPQHF.

This chain connects TRBV19 to TRBJ2-7; D may be TRBD2 (6 bases). CDR3 length: 15 amino acids. Germline V CDR1 and CDR2: LNHDA, SQIVND (reference sequence). Between the trimmed V and J ends, which lost 3 bases and 4 bases, there was a span of 16 bases. For the CDR3, the DNA is TGTGCCAGTAGTATTCGGGGGAATCTTAAATACGAGCAGTACTTC. Amino acids: CASSIRGNLKYEQYF.

The chain joins TRBV6-4 to TRBJ1-6, with 7 bases identical to TRBD1. J lost 1 base, V lost 5 bases, and 2 bases had no gene match. Per the germline V gene, CDR1 is MRHNA and CDR2 is SNTAGT. This CDR3 spans 15 amino acids. This CDR3 reads CASSKQGSYNSPLHF. In DNA form, the CDR3 reads TGTGCCAGCAGTAAACAGGGGTCCTATAATTCACCCCTCCACTTT.

CDR3 bases: TGCAGTGCTATCCGGGGCACTGAAGCTTTCTTT. Protein: CSAIRGTEAFF. The V and J genes are TRBV20-1 and TRBJ1-1; no definite D call. Trimming removed 4 bases at V and 4 bases at J, with 7 bases between. The germline gives CDR1 DFQATT, CDR2 SNEGSKA (reference sequence). The CDR3 runs to 11 residues.